These T cell receptor beta chains were read from a single sample in a study of vaccination effects on CD4 cells after COVID-19. Sequenced by immunoSEQ multiplex PCR; TCRdb stores in-frame clones only, minus some. The sample carries 20,000 to 30,000 clones, around 75% recorded once. These TCRs are of unknown antigen specificity. The material sequenced was CD4+ T cells from PBMCs cultured with HCoV-NL63 spike peptides, taken before COVID-19 vaccination. These receptors all come from a human donor who received a COVID-19 vaccine. CDR3s include the opening cysteine and the closing phenylalanine or tryptophan. D genes are given only for firm matches. Where a row states a size, it is once, few, many or the class of an expanded clone; other rows omit it.

.,.,TRBJ2-7,TRBV7-8,TGTGCCAGCAGCTTAGTAGTGAGCTCCTACGAGCAGTACTTC,CASSLVVSSYEQYF
.,.,TRBJ1-1,TRBV4-1,TGCGCCAGCAGCCAAGATGCAACTTTGAACACTGAAGCTTTCTTT,CASSQDATLNTEAFF
.,TRBD1,TRBJ1-4,TRBV6-1,TGTGCCAGCAGTGAAGGACAGGGGTTTGAAAAACTGTTTTTT,CASSEGQGFEKLFF
.,TRBD2,TRBJ2-2,TRBV10-1,TGCGCCAGCAGGACTAGCGGGAGAACCGGGGAGCTGTTTTTT,CASRTSGRTGELFF
.,TRBD2,TRBJ2-7,TRBV27,TGTGCCAGCAGTTCCTCGACTAGCGGGGGAAACGAGCAGTACTTC,CASSSSTSGGNEQYF
.,.,TRBJ2-7,TRBV6-5,TGTGCCAGCAGTCGGACACGCTCCTACGAGCAGTACTTC,CASSRTRSYEQYF
.,.,TRBJ1-1,TRBV12-3/TRBV12-4,TGTGCCAGCAGTTTTGTGGTGACTGAAGCTTTCTTT,CASSFVVTEAFF
.,.,TRBJ1-2,TRBV28,TGTGCCAGCAGTTTATCCTGGTCCCCGGTCGTCCGAGGACCGTCTCAAGATCTATATGGCTACACCTTC,CASSLSWSPVVRGPSQDLYGYTF
.,.,TRBJ2-2,TRBV12-3/TRBV12-4,TGTGCCAGCAAACAGCGTGCCACCGGGGAGCTGTTTTTT,CASKQRATGELFF
.,.,TRBJ1-6,TRBV6-5,TGTGCCAGCAGTTACTCGACACAGGGTATCTCACCCCTCCACTTT,CASSYSTQGISPLHF
.,.,TRBJ1-2,TRBV7-8,TGTGCCAGCAGCTTAGCCGCTACAGGGAACTATGGCTACACCTTC,CASSLAATGNYGYTF
few,.,TRBJ1-1,TRBV18,TGTGCCAGCTCACCAGCATTTCTCACTGAAGCTTTCTTT,CASSPAFLTEAFF
.,TRBD1,TRBJ2-1,TRBV6-4,TGTGCCAGCAGTGTGACGACAGGGAACTACAATGAGCAGTTCTTC,CASSVTTGNYNEQFF
once,.,TRBJ1-2,TRBV6-2/TRBV6-3,TGTGCCAGCAGTTATCACAGTGCTAACTATGGCTACACCTTC,CASSYHSANYGYTF
few,TRBD1,TRBJ2-7,TRBV6-1,TGTGCCAGCAGTGAGCCAGGGACAGGGTCCTACGAGCAGTACTTC,CASSEPGTGSYEQYF
.,.,TRBJ1-2,TRBV18,TGTGCCAGCTCACCCCCGTCAGGGACCACGAGAGGCTACACCTTC,CASSPPSGTTRGYTF
.,.,TRBJ1-1,TRBV18,TGTGCCAGCTCTCTTACCGGGAACACTGAAGCTTTCTTT,CASSLTGNTEAFF
.,TRBD2,TRBJ2-2,TRBV19,TGTGCCAGTAGTATATCGCTAGCGGGAGGATTGGGGGAGCTGTTTTTT,CASSISLAGGLGELFF
once,.,TRBJ2-1,TRBV14,TGTGCCAGCAGCCCCTGGCGGCAGGGTCATAATGAGCAGTTCTTC,CASSPWRQGHNEQFF
few,TRBD2,TRBJ2-3,TRBV7-9,TGTGCCAGCAGCTTAGGTGGGGGGGTGGCGACAGATACGCAGTATTTT,CASSLGGGVATDTQYF
.,.,TRBJ1-2,TRBV27,TGTGCCAGCAGTACCCCTAAGGGAGGTAATAATGGCTACACCTTC,CASSTPKGGNNGYTF
few,.,TRBJ2-7,TRBV7-2,TGTGCCAGCAGCCTGAGCTCCTACGAGCAGTACTTC,CASSLSSYEQYF
once,.,TRBJ2-1,TRBV11-2,TGTGCCAGCAGCGTGCATGCGGGGGAGCAGTTCTTC,CASSVHAGEQFF
.,TRBD2,TRBJ2-7,TRBV5-1,TGCGCCAGCAGCTTGGTAGGCGGGAGGGGCTACGAGCAGTACTTC,CASSLVGGRGYEQYF
.,.,TRBJ1-1,TRBV7-9,TGTGCCAGCAGCTTGGCAGGGACTACTGAAGCTTTCTTT,CASSLAGTTEAFF
few,TRBD1,TRBJ2-2,TRBV14,TGTGCCAGCACCGACAGGGGTGGCAGGGGGAGCACCGGGGAGCTGTTTTTT,CASTDRGGRGSTGELFF
.,.,TRBJ2-5,TRBV18,TGTGCCAGCTCACCACGCTCCCCCGGGACCCAAGAGACCCAGTACTTC,CASSPRSPGTQETQYF
few,.,TRBJ1-3,TRBV19,TGTGCCAGTAGTGACATACAGGGCTCTGGAAACACCATATATTTT,CASSDIQGSGNTIYF
.,.,TRBJ1-5,TRBV27,TGTGCCAGCAGTCGTTATAGCAATCAGCCCCAGCATTTT,CASSRYSNQPQHF
.,TRBD2,TRBJ2-3,TRBV2,TGTGCCAGTTATCGGGGACTAGTGGGAAATACGCAGTATTTT,CASYRGLVGNTQYF
.,TRBD1,TRBJ1-5,TRBV6-2/TRBV6-3,TGTGCCAGCAGTCGGGACAGTTATAGCAATCAGCCCCAGCATTTT,CASSRDSYSNQPQHF
.,.,TRBJ1-3,TRBV7-6,TGTGCCAGCAGCTTAGATAGGGCTTTCTCTGGAAACACCATATATTTT,CASSLDRAFSGNTIYF
.,.,TRBJ2-1,TRBV6-5,TGTGCCAGCAGTTCGCACGGCGGATTCAATGAGCAGTTCTTC,CASSSHGGFNEQFF
.,.,TRBJ1-4,TRBV4-2,TGTGCCAGCAGCCAAGAGTGGCAGGGTGTAGAAAAACTGTTTTTT,CASSQEWQGVEKLFF
once,.,TRBJ1-2,TRBV5-6,TGTGCCAGCAGCTTGGGACAGGCACAATATGGCTACACCTTC,CASSLGQAQYGYTF
.,.,TRBJ2-1,TRBV5-1,TGCGCCAGCAGCTTGGGTCAAACAGTAGGGAATGAGCAGTTCTTC,CASSLGQTVGNEQFF
.,TRBD1,TRBJ2-1,TRBV6-6,TGTGCCAGCGGAGAGGGGGACAGGGGCAATGAGCAGTTCTTC,CASGEGDRGNEQFF
.,.,TRBJ2-1,TRBV5-6,TGTGCCAGCAGAACAGACGGACCCAATGAGCAGTTCTTC,CASRTDGPNEQFF
.,.,TRBJ1-2,TRBV3-1/TRBV3-2,TGTGCCAGCAGCCTCCCGGGAGGCTATGGCTACACCTTC,CASSLPGGYGYTF
.,.,TRBJ1-2,TRBV5-1,TGCGCCAGCAGCTTGCAGGAGGGTGGCTACACCTTC,CASSLQEGGYTF
.,.,TRBJ1-4,TRBV2,TGTGCCAGTTGGTGGGACGGAAAACTGTTTTTT,CASWWDGKLFF
.,.,TRBJ1-4,TRBV5-1,TGCGCCAGCAGCTCACAGGGAGGCGAAAAACTGTTTTTT,CASSSQGGEKLFF
.,.,TRBJ1-4,TRBV21-1,TGTGCCAGAAGTAAGACAGGGCCAACTAATGAAAAACTGTTTTTT,CARSKTGPTNEKLFF
once,TRBD1,TRBJ1-2,TRBV5-6,TGTGCCAGCAGCTTACTCACCGGGACAGGGGAGGGCTACACCTTC,CASSLLTGTGEGYTF
.,.,TRBJ1-1,TRBV24-1,TGTGCCACCAGTGGCTCCCGGGACACTGAAGCTTTCTTT,CATSGSRDTEAFF
.,.,TRBJ2-2,TRBV5-8,TGTGCCAGCAGCTCGGACAGAAACACCGGGGAGCTGTTTTTT,CASSSDRNTGELFF
once,TRBD2,TRBJ2-3,TRBV18,TGTGCCAGCTCGCCCACAAATAGCGGGGGTAGGACAGATACGCAGTATTTT,CASSPTNSGGRTDTQYF
.,.,TRBJ1-5,TRBV6-5,TGTGCCAGCAGCTGGGACATCAATCAGCCCCAGCATTTT,CASSWDINQPQHF
.,.,TRBJ2-5,TRBV7-9,TGTGCCAGCAGCTTCCAGGTCCGGGAGACCCAGTACTTC,CASSFQVRETQYF
.,.,TRBJ1-2,TRBV7-9,TGTGCCAGCAGCAAGCAAGATTTACGTAATGGCTACACCTTC,CASSKQDLRNGYTF
.,.,TRBJ1-2,TRBV15,TGTGCCACCACCCAGTCGGCAGGCCAGCCCTATGGCTACACCTTC,CATTQSAGQPYGYTF